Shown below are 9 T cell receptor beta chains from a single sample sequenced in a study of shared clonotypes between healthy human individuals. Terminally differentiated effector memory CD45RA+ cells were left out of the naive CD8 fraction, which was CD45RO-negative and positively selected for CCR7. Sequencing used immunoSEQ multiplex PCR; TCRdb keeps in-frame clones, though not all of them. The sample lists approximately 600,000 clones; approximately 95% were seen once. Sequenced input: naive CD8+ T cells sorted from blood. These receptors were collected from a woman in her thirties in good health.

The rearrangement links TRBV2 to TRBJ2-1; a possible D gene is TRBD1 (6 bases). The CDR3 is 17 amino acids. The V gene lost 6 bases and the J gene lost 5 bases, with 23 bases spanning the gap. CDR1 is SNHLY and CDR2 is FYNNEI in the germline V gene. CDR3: CASSPPGRTARNNEQFF. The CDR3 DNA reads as TGTGCCAGCAGCCCCCCAGGCCGGACAGCTCGTAACAATGAGCAGTTCTTC.

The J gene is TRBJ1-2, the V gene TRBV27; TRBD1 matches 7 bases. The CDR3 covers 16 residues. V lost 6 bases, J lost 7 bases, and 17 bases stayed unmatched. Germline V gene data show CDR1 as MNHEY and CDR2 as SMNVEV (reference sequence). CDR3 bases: TGTGCCAGCAGCCTTGGGGTAGGGACAGAGTTAAGTGGCTACACCTTC. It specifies CASSLGVGTELSGYTF.

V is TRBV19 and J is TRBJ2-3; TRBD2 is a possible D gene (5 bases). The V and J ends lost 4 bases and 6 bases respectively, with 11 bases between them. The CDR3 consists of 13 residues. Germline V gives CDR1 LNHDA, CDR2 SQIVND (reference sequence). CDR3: CASSRVSGDTQYF. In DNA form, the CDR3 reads TGTGCCAGTAGTAGAGTCTCGGGGGATACGCAGTATTTT.

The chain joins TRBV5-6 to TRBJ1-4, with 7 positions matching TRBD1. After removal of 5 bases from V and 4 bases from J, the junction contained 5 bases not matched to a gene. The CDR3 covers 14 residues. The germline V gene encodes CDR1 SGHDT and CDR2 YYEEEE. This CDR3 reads CASSYGTDNEKLFF. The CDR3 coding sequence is TGTGCCAGCAGTTACGGGACAGATAATGAAAAACTGTTTTTT.

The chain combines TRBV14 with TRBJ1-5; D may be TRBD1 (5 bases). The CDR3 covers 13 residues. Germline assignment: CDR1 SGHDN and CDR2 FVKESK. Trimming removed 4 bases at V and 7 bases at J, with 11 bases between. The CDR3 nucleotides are TGTGCCAGCAGCCCACCCGGGGGGCAGCCCCAGCATTTT. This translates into CASSPPGGQPQHF.

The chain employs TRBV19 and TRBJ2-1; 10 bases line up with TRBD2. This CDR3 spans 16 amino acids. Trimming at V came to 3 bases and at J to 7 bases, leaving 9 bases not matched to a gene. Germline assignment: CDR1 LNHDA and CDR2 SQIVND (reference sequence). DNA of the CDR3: TGTGCCAGTAGTATGGCTAGCGGGGGACTGGGAAATGAGCAGTTCTTC. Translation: CASSMASGGLGNEQFF.

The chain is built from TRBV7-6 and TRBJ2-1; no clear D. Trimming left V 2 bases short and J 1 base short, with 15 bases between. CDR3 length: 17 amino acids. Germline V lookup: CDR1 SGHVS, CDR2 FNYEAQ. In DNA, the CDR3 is TGTGCCAGCAGCTTATACGGCAGGCTGGATTCCTACAATGAGCAGTTCTTC. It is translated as CASSLYGRLDSYNEQFF. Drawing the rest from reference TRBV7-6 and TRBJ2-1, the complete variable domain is GAGVSQSPRYKVTKRGQDVALRCDPISGHVSLYWYRQALGQGPEFLTYFNYEAQQDKSGLPNDRFSAERPEGSISTLTIQRTEQRDSAMYRCASSLYGRLDSYNEQFFGPGTRLTVL.

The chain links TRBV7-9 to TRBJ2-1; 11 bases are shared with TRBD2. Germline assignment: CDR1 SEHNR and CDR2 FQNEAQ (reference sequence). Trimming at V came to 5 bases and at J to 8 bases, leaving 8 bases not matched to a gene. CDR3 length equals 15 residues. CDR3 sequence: CASSPLAGEIDEQFF. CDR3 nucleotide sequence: TGTGCCAGCAGCCCACTAGCGGGAGAAATCGATGAGCAGTTCTTC.

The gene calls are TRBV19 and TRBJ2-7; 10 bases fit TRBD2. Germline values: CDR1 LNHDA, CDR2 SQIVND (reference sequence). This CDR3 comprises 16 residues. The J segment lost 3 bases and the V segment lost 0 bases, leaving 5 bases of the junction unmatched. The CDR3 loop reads CASSIETSGVGYEQYF. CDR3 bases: TGTGCCAGTAGTATAGAAACTAGCGGGGTTGGCTACGAGCAGTACTTC. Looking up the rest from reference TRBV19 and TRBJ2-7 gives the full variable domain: DGGITQSPKYLFRKEGQNVTLSCEQNLNHDAMYWYRQDPGQGLRLIYYSQIVNDFQKGDIAEGYSVSREKKESFPLTVTSAQKNPTAFYLCASSIETSGVGYEQYFGPGTRLTVT.